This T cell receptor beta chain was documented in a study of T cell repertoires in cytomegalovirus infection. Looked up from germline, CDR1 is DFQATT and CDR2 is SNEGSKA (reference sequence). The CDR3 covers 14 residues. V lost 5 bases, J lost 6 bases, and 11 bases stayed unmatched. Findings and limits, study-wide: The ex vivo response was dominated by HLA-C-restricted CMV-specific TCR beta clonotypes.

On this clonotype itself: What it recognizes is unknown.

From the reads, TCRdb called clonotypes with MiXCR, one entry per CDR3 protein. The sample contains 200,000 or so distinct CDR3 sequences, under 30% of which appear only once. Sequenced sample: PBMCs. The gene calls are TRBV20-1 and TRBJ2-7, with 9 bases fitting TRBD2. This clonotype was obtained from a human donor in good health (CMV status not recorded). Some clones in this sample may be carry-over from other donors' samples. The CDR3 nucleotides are TGCAGTGCTCGCCGCCCCGGGACTAGCCTCGAGCAGTACTTC. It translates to CSARRPGTSLEQYF.